In its sample, the clone carrying this T cell receptor beta chain ranks as medium-sized. This sample was included in a study of immune characterization of retroperitoneal liposarcoma. This CDR3 is built from 16 residues. Germline assignment: CDR1 MNHNS and CDR2 SASEGT. The ends lost 5 bases at V and 4 bases at J; junction bases unmatched: 12. TCRdb analysed the PCR reads with MiXCR anew, one entry per CDR3 protein. The repertoire holds 2,700 or so distinct CDR3 sequences, with roughly 50% as singletons. Sequenced sample: tumor tissue. The sequence derives from a male donor with retroperitoneal liposarcoma. V usage is TRBV6-1 and J usage is TRBJ2-3, with 7 bases lining up with TRBD1. CDR3 protein: CASSRNQGDGADTQYF. The CDR3 DNA reads as TGTGCCAGCAGTCGCAACCAGGGGGACGGGGCAGATACGCAGTATTTT.